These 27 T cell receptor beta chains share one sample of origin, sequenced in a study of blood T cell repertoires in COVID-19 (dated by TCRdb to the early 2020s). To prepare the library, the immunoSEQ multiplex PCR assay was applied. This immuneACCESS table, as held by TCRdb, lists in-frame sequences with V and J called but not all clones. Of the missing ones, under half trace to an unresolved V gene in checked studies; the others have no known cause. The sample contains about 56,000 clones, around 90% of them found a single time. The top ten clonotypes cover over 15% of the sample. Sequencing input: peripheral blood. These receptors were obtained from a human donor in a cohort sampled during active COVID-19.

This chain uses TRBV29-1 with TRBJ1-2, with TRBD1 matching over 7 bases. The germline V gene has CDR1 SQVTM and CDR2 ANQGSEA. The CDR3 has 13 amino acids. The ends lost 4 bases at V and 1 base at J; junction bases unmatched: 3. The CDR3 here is CSVGRQGNYGYTF. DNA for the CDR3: TGCAGCGTTGGAAGACAGGGTAACTATGGCTACACCTTC. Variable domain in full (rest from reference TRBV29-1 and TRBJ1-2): SAVISQKPSRDICQRGTSLTIQCQVDSQVTMMFWYRQQPGQSLTLIATANQGSEATYESGFVIDKFPISRPNLTFSTLTVSNMSPEDSSIYLCSVGRQGNYGYTFGSGTRLTVV.

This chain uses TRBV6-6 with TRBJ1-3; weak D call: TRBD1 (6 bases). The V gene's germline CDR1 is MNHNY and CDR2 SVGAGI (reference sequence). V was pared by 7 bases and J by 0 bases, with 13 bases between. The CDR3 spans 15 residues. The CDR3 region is CASILTGFSGNTIYF. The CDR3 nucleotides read TGTGCCAGCATACTAACAGGGTTCTCTGGAAACACCATATATTTT.

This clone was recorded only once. CDR3 region: CASSYSGQRGYEQFF. In nucleotides, the CDR3 is TGTGCCAGCAGTTATTCCGGACAGAGGGGATATGAGCAGTTCTTC. This rearrangement joins TRBV7-3 to TRBJ2-1; D is perhaps TRBD1 (6 bases). V was trimmed by 6 bases and J by 8 bases, leaving 20 bases between them. The length of the CDR3 is 15 residues. Per germline, CDR1 SGHTA and CDR2 FQGTGA.

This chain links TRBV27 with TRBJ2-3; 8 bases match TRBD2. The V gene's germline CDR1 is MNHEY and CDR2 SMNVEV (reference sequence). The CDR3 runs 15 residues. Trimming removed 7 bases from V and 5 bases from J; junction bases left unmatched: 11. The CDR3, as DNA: TGTGCCAGCAACCCCCGCGGGGGGCGAGAAGATACGCAGTATTTT. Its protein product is CASNPRGGREDTQYF.

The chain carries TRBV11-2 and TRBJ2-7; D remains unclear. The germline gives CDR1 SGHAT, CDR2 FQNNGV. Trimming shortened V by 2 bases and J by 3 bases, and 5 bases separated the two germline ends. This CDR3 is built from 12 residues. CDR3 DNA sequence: TGTGCCAGCAGCTTATCTTTCTACGAGCAGTACTTC. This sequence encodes CASSLSFYEQYF.

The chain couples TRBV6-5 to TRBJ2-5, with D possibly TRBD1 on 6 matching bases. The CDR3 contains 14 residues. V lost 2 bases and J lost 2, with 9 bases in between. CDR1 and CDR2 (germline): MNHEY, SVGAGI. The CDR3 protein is CASSYGGSQETQYF. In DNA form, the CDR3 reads TGTGCCAGCAGTTACGGGGGCAGTCAAGAGACCCAGTACTTC.

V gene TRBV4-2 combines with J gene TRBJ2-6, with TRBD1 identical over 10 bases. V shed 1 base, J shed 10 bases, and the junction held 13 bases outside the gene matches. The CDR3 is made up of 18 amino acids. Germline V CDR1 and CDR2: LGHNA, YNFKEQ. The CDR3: CASSQATPGQGLDNVLTF. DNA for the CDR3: TGTGCCAGCAGCCAAGCCACACCGGGACAGGGGTTAGATAACGTCCTGACTTTC.

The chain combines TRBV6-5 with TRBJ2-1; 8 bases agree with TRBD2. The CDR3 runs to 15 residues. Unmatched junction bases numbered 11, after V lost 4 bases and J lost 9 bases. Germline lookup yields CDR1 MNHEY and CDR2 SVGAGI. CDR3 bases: TGTGCCAGCAGTTCCCGACAGGCGGGGGGTGGTGAGCAGTTCTTC. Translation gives CASSSRQAGGGEQFF.

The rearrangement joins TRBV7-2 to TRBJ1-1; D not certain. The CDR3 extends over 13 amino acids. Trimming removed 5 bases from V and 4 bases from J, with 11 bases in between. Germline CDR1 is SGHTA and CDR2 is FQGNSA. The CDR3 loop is CASSPSGGTEAFF. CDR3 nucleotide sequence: TGTGCCAGCAGCCCCTCGGGAGGCACTGAAGCTTTCTTT.

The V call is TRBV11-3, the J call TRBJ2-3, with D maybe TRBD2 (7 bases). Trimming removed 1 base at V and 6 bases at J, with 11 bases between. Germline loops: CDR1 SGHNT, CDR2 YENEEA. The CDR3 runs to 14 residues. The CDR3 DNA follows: TGTGCCAGCAGCTTAGGGAGGGGGGGCGATACGCAGTATTTT. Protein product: CASSLGRGGDTQYF.

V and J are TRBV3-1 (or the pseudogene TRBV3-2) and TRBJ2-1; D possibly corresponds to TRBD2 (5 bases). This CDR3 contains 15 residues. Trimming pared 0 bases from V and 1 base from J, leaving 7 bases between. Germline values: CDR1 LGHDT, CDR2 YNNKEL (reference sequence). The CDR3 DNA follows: TGTGCCAGCAGCCAAGATGGCGGGTCCTACAATGAGCAGTTCTTC. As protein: CASSQDGGSYNEQFF.

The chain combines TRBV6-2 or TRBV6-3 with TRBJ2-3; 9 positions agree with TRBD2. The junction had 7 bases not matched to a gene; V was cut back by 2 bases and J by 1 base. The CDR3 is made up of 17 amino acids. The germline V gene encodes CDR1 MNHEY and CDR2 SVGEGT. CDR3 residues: CASSYRGGVLRTDTQYF. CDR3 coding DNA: TGTGCCAGCAGTTACCGCGGGGGGGTCCTCCGCACAGATACGCAGTATTTT.

Here the CDR3 reads CASSLDRGTDTQYF. The CDR3 DNA reads as TGTGCCAGCAGCTTGGACAGGGGTACAGATACGCAGTATTTT. This chain joins TRBV5-5 and TRBJ2-3; 7 bases line up with TRBD1. The germline V gene encodes CDR1 SGHKS and CDR2 YYEKEE (reference sequence). This CDR3 is built from 14 residues. The J segment lost 3 bases and the V segment lost 0 bases, leaving 1 base of the junction unmatched.

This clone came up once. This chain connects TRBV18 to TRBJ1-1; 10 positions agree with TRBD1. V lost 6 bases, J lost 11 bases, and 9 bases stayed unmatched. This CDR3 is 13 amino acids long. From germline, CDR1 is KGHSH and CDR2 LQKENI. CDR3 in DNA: TGTGCCAGCTCCCGAGGGACAGGGGTGGAGGCTTTCTTT. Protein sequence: CASSRGTGVEAFF.

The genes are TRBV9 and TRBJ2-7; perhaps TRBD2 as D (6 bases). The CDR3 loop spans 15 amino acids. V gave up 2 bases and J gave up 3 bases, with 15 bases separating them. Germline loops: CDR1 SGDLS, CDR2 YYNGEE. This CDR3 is CASSVGGTRHYEQYF. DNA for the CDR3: TGTGCCAGCAGCGTCGGAGGGACTCGTCACTACGAGCAGTACTTC.

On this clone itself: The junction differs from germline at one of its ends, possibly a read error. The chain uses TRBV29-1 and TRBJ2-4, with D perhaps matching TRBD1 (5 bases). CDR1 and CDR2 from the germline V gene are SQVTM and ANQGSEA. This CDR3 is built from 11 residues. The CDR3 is CSVEDVGVRVF. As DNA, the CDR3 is TGCAGCGTTGAAGATGTAGGGGTCAGGGTCTTC. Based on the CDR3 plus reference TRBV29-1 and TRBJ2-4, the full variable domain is SAVISQKPSRDICQRGTSLTIQCQVDSQVTMMFWYRQQPGQSLTLIATANQGSEATYESGFVIDKFPISRPNLTFSTLTVSNMSPEDSSIYLCSVEDVGVRVFGAGTRLSVL.

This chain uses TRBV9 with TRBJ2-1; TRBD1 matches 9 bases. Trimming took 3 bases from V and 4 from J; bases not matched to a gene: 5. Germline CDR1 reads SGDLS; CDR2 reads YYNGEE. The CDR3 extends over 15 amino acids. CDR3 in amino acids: CASSARDRAYNEQFF. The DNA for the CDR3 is TGTGCCAGCAGCGCCCGGGACAGGGCATACAATGAGCAGTTCTTC.

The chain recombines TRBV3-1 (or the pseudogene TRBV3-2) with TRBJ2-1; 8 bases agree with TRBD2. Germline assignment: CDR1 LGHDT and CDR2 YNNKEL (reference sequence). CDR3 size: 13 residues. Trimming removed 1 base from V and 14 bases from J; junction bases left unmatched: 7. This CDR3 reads CASSQVSRGVEFF. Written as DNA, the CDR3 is TGTGCCAGCAGCCAAGTATCGCGGGGGGTAGAGTTCTTC.

The DNA of the CDR3 is TGTGCCAGCAGTGGCGGCGTATTCGACACCGGGGAGCTGTTTTTT. Its protein product is CASSGGVFDTGELFF. The chain has TRBV6-2 or TRBV6-3 and TRBJ2-2; no firm D call. There are 15 residues in the CDR3. Trimming left V 5 bases short and J 3 bases short, with 13 bases between. Germline V gives CDR1 MNHEY, CDR2 SVGEGT.

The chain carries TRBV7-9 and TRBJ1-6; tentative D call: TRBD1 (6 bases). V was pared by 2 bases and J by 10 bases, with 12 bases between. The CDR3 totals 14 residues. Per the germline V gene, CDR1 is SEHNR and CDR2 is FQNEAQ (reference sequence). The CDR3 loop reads CASSLTGSQSPLHF. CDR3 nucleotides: TGTGCCAGCAGCTTAACAGGGTCACAATCACCCCTCCACTTT.

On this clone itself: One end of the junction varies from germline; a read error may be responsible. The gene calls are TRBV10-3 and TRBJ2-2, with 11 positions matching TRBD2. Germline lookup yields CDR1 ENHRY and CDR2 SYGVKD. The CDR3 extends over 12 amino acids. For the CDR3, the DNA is TGTGCCATCAGTGGCCTAGCGGGGGGGCTGTTTTTT. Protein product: CAISGLAGGLFF.

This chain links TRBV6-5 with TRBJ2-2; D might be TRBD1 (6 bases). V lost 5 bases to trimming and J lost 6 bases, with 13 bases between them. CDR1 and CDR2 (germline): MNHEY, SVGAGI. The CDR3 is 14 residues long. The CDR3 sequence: CASSSLHRAGELFF. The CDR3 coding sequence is TGTGCCAGCAGTAGTCTCCACAGGGCCGGGGAGCTGTTTTTT.

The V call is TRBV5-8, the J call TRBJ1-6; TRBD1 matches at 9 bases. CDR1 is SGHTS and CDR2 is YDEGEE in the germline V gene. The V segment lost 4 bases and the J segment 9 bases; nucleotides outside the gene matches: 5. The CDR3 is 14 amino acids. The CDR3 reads CASSQTGGGSPLHF. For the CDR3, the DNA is TGTGCCAGCAGCCAAACAGGGGGCGGTTCACCCCTCCACTTT.

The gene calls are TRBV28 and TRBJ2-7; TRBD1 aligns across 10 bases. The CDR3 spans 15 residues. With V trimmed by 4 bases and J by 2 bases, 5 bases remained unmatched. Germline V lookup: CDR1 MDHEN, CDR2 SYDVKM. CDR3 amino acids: CASSSGQGDPYEQYF. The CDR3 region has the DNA TGTGCCAGCAGTTCCGGACAGGGGGACCCCTACGAGCAGTACTTC. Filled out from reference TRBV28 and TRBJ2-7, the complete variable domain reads DVKVTQSSRYLVKRTGEKVFLECVQDMDHENMFWYRQDPGLGLRLIYFSYDVKMKEKGDIPEGYSVSREKKERFSLILESASTNQTSMYLCASSSGQGDPYEQYFGPGTRLTVT.

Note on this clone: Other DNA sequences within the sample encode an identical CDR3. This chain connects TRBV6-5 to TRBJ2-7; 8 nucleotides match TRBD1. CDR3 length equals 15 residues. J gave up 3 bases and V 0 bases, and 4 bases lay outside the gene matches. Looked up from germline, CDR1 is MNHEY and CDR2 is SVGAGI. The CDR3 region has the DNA TGTGCCAGCAGTTACTCTGGACAGGGCATCTACGAGCAGTACTTC. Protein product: CASSYSGQGIYEQYF.

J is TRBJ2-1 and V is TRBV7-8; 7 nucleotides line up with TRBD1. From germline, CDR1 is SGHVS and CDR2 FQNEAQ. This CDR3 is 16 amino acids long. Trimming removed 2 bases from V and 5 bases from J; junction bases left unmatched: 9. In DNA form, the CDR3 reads TGTGCCAGCAGCTTAAGGAGGACAGGACGTCACAATGAGCAGTTCTTC. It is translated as CASSLRRTGRHNEQFF.

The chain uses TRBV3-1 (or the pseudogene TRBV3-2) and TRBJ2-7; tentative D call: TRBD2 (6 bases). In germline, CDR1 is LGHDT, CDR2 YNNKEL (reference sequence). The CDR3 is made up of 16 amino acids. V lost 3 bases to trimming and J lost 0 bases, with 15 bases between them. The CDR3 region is CASSQVSSGPSYEQYF. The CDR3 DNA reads TGTGCCAGCAGCCAGGTTAGTAGCGGCCCCTCCTACGAGCAGTACTTC.